What follows is one TCR beta chain and its context. TCRdb's copy holds only in-frame clones and misses some; the assay was immunoSEQ multiplex PCR. The table includes about 110,000 clones, approximately 89% detected once. This specimen comes from a study of cytomegalovirus exposure and HLA in healthy donors. V was trimmed by 2 bases and J by 7 bases, leaving 18 bases between them. The CDR3 loop spans 15 amino acids. Germline lookup yields CDR1 MDHEN and CDR2 SYDVKM. This clonotype was obtained from a woman aged 18-29 years in good health and CMV-seronegative. Material: PBMCs. The chain uses TRBV28 and TRBJ2-7, with a tentative D call TRBD2 (5 bases). The DNA of the CDR3 is TGTGCCAGCAGTTTAGAAGTAAGCGGTGCGCGGGAGCAGTACTTC. It is translated as CASSLEVSGAREQYF.